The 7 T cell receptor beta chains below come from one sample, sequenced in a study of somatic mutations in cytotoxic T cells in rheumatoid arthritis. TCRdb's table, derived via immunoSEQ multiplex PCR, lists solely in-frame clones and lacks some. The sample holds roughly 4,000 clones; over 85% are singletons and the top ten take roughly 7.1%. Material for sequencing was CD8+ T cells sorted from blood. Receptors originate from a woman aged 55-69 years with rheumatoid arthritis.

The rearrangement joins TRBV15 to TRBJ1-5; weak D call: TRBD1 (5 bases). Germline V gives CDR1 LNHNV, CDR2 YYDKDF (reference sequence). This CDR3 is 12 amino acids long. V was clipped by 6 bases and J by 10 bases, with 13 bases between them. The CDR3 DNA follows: TGTGCCACCAGGGCAGGGTCAGGCCCCCAGCATTTT. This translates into CATRAGSGPQHF. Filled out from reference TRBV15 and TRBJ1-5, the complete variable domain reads DAMVIQNPRYQVTQFGKPVTLSCSQTLNHNVMYWYQQKSSQAPKLLFHYYDKDFNNEADTPDNFQSRRPNTSFCFLDIRSPGLGDTAMYLCATRAGSGPQHFGDGTRLSIL.

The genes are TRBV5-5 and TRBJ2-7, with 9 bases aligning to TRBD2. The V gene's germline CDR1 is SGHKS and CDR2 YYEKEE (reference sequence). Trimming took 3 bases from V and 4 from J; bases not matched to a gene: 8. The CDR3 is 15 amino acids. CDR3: CASSWTLAGSYEQYF. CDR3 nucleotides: TGTGCCAGCAGCTGGACTCTAGCGGGGAGTTACGAGCAGTACTTC.

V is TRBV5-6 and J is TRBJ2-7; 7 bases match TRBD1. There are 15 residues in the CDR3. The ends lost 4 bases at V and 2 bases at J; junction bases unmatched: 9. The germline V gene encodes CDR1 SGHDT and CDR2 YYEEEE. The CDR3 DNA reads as TGTGCCAGCAGCCGTGACGGGACAGATACCTACGAGCAGTACTTC. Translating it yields CASSRDGTDTYEQYF.

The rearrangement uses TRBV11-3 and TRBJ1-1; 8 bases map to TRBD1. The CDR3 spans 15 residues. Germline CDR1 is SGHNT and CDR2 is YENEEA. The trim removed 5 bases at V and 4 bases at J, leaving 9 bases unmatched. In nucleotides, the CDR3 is TGTGCCAGCAGCCTTAACCCAGGGGGCCCCACTGAAGCTTTCTTT. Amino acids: CASSLNPGGPTEAFF.

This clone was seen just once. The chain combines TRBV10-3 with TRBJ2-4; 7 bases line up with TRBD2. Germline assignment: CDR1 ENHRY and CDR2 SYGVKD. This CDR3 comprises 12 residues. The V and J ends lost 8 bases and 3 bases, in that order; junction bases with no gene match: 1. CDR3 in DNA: TGTGCCATCCGGACTAGCAAAAACATTCAGTACTTC. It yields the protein CAIRTSKNIQYF.

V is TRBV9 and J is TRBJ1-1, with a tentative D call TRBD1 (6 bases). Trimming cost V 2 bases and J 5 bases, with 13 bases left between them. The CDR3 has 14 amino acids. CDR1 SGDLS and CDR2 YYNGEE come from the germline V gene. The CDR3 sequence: CASSVQQGRTEAFF. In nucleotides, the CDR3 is TGTGCCAGCAGCGTTCAACAGGGAAGGACTGAAGCTTTCTTT.

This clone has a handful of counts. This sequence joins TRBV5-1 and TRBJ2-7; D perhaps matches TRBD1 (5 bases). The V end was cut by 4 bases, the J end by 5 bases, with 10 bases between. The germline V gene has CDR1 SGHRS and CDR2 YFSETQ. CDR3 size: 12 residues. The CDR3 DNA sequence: TGCGCCAGCAGCCAGGGTTTCAACGAGCAGTACTTC. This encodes CASSQGFNEQYF.